This record covers a single T cell receptor (beta chain). Its specificity is unknown. The entry originates in a study of T-cell memory formation after mild COVID-19. Whole-study context: TCR clusters mostly belonged to single donors. Overall study findings and caveats: There was a balanced CD4/CD8 profile in clones contracting day 15 to 85, and later expanders leaned CD4+. In second-wave clones peaking day 37, SARS-CoV-2 specificity remained unconfirmed.

With V trimmed by 3 bases and J by 5 bases, 9 bases remained unmatched. Germline CDR1 is LGHNT and CDR2 is FRNRAP. The CDR3 sequence is 15 residues long. TCRdb re-derived calls from the 5' RACE reads in MiXCR, one entry per CDR3 protein. The sample has some 68,000 distinct CDR3 sequences, 15% to 20% seen once. The rearrangement uses TRBV12-5 and TRBJ2-7; 8 bases map to TRBD1. Sequences were obtained from PBMCs or a T cell subset sorted from them (not recorded which). The origin of this receptor is an adult woman who had mild COVID-19 (a few samples of this study predate the infection). Cell type and time point are not known. CDR3 DNA: TGTGCTAGTGGTTTCTCGTCGGACAGGGTAAACGAGCAGTACTTC. The encoded protein is CASGFSSDRVNEQYF.